This TCR beta chain is drawn from a study of CD4 T cells in relation to SARS-CoV-2 and coronaviruses. Study background: ViraFEST: approximately 10-day antigen culture of PBMCs, then TCR beta CDR3 sequencing.

Before the COVID-19 pandemic, during about 2011-2019, CD4+ T cells were taken from unexposed donors. After roughly 9 days of culture, CD4+ T cells were isolated. Cultures received half-medium IL-2 refreshes on days 3 and 7. The V gene's germline CDR1 is LNHDA and CDR2 SQIVND (reference sequence). This CDR3 contains 15 residues. J gave up 8 bases and V 7 bases, and 12 bases lay outside the gene matches. To note about this clone: Its antigen is not known.

TCRdb's copy holds only in-frame clones and misses some; the assay was immunoSEQ multiplex PCR. The table shows tens of thousands of clones, with roughly three quarters occurring only once. This TCR was sampled from a human donor in good health. The source material was CD4+ T cells from PBMCs, cultured in vitro. The V call is TRBV19, the J call TRBJ1-4; TRBD1 matches at 8 bases. The CDR3 DNA sequence: TGTGCCAGTAACCCGGCGGACAGGGTGGTGGAAAAACTGTTTTTT. It yields the protein CASNPADRVVEKLFF.